A single sample gave rise to the 15 T cell receptor beta chains below, sequenced in a study of control samples from healthy donors and cancer patients (dated by TCRdb to 2018 to 2020). The library was prepared using the immunoSEQ multiplex PCR assay. The clones in this table, taken by TCRdb from immuneACCESS, are in-frame only. Not every clone is retained; where verified, under half of the shortfall comes from an unresolved V gene, and the cause of the rest is unknown. The sample data list under 100,000 clones, and 85% to 90% of these were observed just once. The ten biggest clones cover less than 10% of the sample. What was sequenced was PBMCs. Receptor source: a woman between 45 and 65 years old with colorectal cancer.

This clone was seen a single time. CDR3 coding DNA: TGCGCCAGCAGCCAAGACTCAAGGCACTTGGACTCTGGAAACACCATATATTTT. This encodes CASSQDSRHLDSGNTIYF. The rearrangement uses TRBV4-3 and TRBJ1-3; D is undetermined. The germline V gene encodes CDR1 LGHNA and CDR2 YSLEER. The V and J ends lost 0 bases and 0 bases respectively, with 15 bases between them. The CDR3 loop spans 18 amino acids.

J is TRBJ2-6 and V is TRBV18; 10 bases map to TRBD1. The CDR3 spans 18 residues. V trimming: 3 bases; J trimming: 3 bases; junction bases outside the gene matches: 8. Germline V gene data show CDR1 as KGHSH and CDR2 as LQKENI. The CDR3 is CASSPAGTGVFGANVLTF. The CDR3 nucleotides read TGTGCCAGCTCACCCGCCGGGACAGGGGTCTTTGGGGCCAACGTCCTGACTTTC.

The chain uses TRBV2 and TRBJ2-1; D remains unclear. This CDR3 has 13 residues. The germline V and J ends were trimmed by 6 bases and 4 bases, with 10 bases remaining between them. CDR1 is SNHLY, CDR2 FYNNEI, per germline. The CDR3 reads CASRNRLYNEQFF. As DNA, the CDR3 is TGTGCCAGCAGGAACCGCTTATACAATGAGCAGTTCTTC.

This clone was detected only once. The chain is built from TRBV30 and TRBJ1-5, with D unresolved. Trimming cost V 0 bases and J 0 bases, with 6 bases left between them. CDR1 is GTSNPN and CDR2 is SVGIG in the germline V gene (reference sequence). The CDR3 sequence is 14 residues long. The CDR3 DNA reads as TGTGCCTGGAGTGTACACTATAGCAATCAGCCCCAGCATTTT. Protein product: CAWSVHYSNQPQHF.

The chain employs TRBV5-1 and TRBJ1-4; D unresolved. Germline V lookup: CDR1 SGHRS, CDR2 YFSETQ. Trimming took 0 bases from V and 5 from J, leaving 8 bases between them. This CDR3 is 14 amino acids long. The CDR3 nucleotides read TGCGCCAGCAGCTTGGGTTTGGAGAATGAAAAACTGTTTTTT. Translating it yields CASSLGLENEKLFF.

This clone was picked up one time. The chain joins TRBV7-8 to TRBJ2-1; 9 bases match TRBD2. This CDR3 contains 19 residues. The ends lost 5 bases at V and 6 bases at J; junction bases unmatched: 20. Germline V gene lookup returns CDR1 SGHVS and CDR2 FQNEAQ. The CDR3 nucleotides are TGTGCCAGCAGCAACCTCGGGGTGGCGGGGGGGCCGAAGGGCAATGAGCAGTTCTTC. This translates into CASSNLGVAGGPKGNEQFF.

The rearrangement links TRBV7-2 to TRBJ1-2; D unclear. V lost 1 base, J lost 6 bases, and 9 bases lay in between. The CDR3 has 13 amino acids. Germline-derived CDR1 and CDR2 are SGHTA and FQGNSA. The CDR3 region is CASSLGTQDGYTF. CDR3 nucleotide sequence: TGTGCCAGCAGCTTAGGGACCCAGGATGGCTACACCTTC.

The gene calls are TRBV9 and TRBJ1-6; D is undetermined. CDR1 and CDR2 (germline): SGDLS, YYNGEE. Trimming pared 0 bases from V and 0 bases from J, leaving 10 bases between. The CDR3 loop spans 17 amino acids. CDR3 coding DNA: TGTGCCAGCAGCGTAGGTGCGGGGAGCTCCTATAATTCACCCCTCCACTTT. Translating it yields CASSVGAGSSYNSPLHF.

The V gene is TRBV4-1, the J gene TRBJ2-5; D is unresolved. This CDR3 spans 14 amino acids. Germline V CDR1 and CDR2: MGHRA, YSYEKL. Trimming took off 2 bases at V and 3 bases at J, with 10 bases between the two ends. CDR3 protein: CASSQINGEETQYF. CDR3 nucleotide sequence: TGCGCCAGCAGCCAAATAAACGGAGAAGAGACCCAGTACTTC.

The rearrangement links TRBV28 to TRBJ1-3; 10 bases are shared with TRBD1. Trimming cost V 2 bases and J 3 bases; bases outside gene matches: 4. The CDR3 runs to 16 residues. Germline CDR1 is MDHEN and CDR2 is SYDVKM. The CDR3 sequence: CASSLKTGGLGNTIYF. Written as DNA, the CDR3 is TGTGCCAGCAGTTTAAAGACAGGGGGCCTTGGAAACACCATATATTTT.

V gene TRBV6-4 combines with J gene TRBJ1-6, with D possibly being TRBD1 (5 bases). This CDR3 region has 14 residues. Trimming stripped 10 bases from V and 6 bases from J, with 16 bases between. The germline CDR1 and CDR2 sequences are MRHNA and SNTAGT. In nucleotides, the CDR3 is TGTGCCACATCCGAGACAGTCCGTAATTCACCCCTCCACTTT. Its protein is CATSETVRNSPLHF.

This sequence joins TRBV4-1 and TRBJ2-1; 9 nucleotides agree with TRBD2. Germline V CDR1 and CDR2: MGHRA, YSYEKL. V lost 0 bases to trimming and J lost 9 bases; unmatched junction nucleotides: 12. The CDR3 is 17 amino acids. The CDR3 nucleotides read TGCGCCAGCAGCCAAGATTCAGCGGGGGGCCCAATGCGTGAGCAGTTCTTC. Protein sequence: CASSQDSAGGPMREQFF.

The chain links TRBV30 to TRBJ2-5; TRBD2 aligns across 9 bases. CDR3 size: 14 residues. Trimming took 3 bases from V and 4 from J; bases not matched to a gene: 6. In germline, CDR1 is GTSNPN, CDR2 SVGIG (reference sequence). CDR3 nucleotide sequence: TGTGCCTGGAGAATTGCGGGGGGGCCAGAGACCCAGTACTTC. Its protein product is CAWRIAGGPETQYF. Variable domain in full (rest from reference TRBV30 and TRBJ2-5): SQTIHQWPATLVQPVGSPLSLECTVEGTSNPNLYWYRQAAGRGLQLLFYSVGIGQISSEVPQNLSASRPQDRQFILSSKKLLLSDSGFYLCAWRIAGGPETQYFGPGTRLLVL.

The chain's CDR3 is CASSLVDRGPGELFF. The CDR3 DNA is TGTGCCAGCAGCTTGGTGGACAGGGGTCCCGGGGAGCTGTTTTTT. The V gene is TRBV5-6, the J gene TRBJ2-2; 9 nucleotides match TRBD1. Trimming at V came to 0 bases and at J to 6 bases, leaving 3 bases not matched to a gene. Germline-derived CDR1 and CDR2 are SGHDT and YYEEEE. The length of the CDR3 is 15 residues. Based on the CDR3 plus reference TRBV5-6 and TRBJ2-2, the full variable domain is DAGVTQSPTHLIKTRGQQVTLRCSPKSGHDTVSWYQQALGQGPQFIFQYYEEEERQRGNFPDRFSGHQFPNYSSELNVNALLLGDSALYLCASSLVDRGPGELFFGEGSRLTVL.

The table lists this clone with a count of one. V gene TRBV3-1 (or the pseudogene TRBV3-2) combines with J gene TRBJ1-1; a weak D match, TRBD1 (5 bases). In germline, CDR1 is LGHDT, CDR2 YNNKEL (reference sequence). The CDR3 loop spans 13 amino acids. V lost 3 bases to trimming and J lost 11 bases, with 16 bases between them. CDR3 bases: TGTGCCAGCAGCCAGGTTGGGACCCCGGGGGCTTTCTTT. Translating gives CASSQVGTPGAFF.